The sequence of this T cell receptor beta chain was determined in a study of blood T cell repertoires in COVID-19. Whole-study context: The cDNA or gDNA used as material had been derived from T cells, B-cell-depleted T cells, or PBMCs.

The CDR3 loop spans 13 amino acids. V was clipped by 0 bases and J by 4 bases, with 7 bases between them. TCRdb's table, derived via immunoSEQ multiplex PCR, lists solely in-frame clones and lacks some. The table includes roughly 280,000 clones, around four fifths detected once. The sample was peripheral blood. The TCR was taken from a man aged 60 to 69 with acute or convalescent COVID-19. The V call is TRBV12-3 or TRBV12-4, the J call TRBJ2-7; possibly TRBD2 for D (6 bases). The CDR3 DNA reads TGTGCCAGCAGTTTAGCGGGAGGTTACGAGCAGTACTTC. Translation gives CASSLAGGYEQYF.